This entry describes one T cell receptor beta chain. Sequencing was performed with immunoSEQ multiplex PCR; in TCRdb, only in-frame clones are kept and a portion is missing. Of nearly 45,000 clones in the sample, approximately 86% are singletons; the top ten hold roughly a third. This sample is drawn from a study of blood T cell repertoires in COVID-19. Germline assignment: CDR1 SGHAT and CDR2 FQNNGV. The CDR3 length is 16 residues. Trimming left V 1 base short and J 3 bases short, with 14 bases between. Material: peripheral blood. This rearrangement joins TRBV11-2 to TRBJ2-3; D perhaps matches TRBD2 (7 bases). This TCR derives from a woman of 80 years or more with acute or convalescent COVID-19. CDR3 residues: CASSLGGGLNTDTQYF. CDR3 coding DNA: TGTGCCAGCAGCTTAGGGGGGGGGCTCAATACAGATACGCAGTATTTT.